This TCR beta chain was found in a study of T cell responses to AZD1222 COVID-19 vaccine. The study, taken as a whole, reports: Per reports, nearly half of all spike-specific TCRs target regions that are unmutated in variants.

V was trimmed by 4 bases and J by 5 bases, leaving 14 bases between them. Germline CDR1 and CDR2: MDHEN and SYDVKM. This CDR3 comprises 14 residues. On this clone itself: The antigen is unknown.

Assay used: immunoSEQ multiplex PCR; TCRdb lists only in-frame clones, some missing. The sample lists around 150,000 clones, 88% occurring once. V and J are TRBV28 and TRBJ1-2; D gene ambiguous. The receptor's source is an adult in good health. The starting material was peripheral blood, obtained on day 0 of AZD1222 vaccination. CDR3 residues: CASSSQRVLYGYTF. The DNA for the CDR3 is TGTGCCAGCAGTTCCCAGAGGGTTTTGTATGGCTACACCTTC.